One sample yielded the 21 T cell receptor beta chains listed below, sequenced in a study of T cell responses to AZD1222 COVID-19 vaccine. The repertoire was sequenced with immunoSEQ multiplex PCR; TCRdb's copy has only in-frame clones and lacks some. Among more than 110,000 clones listed, around 91% were seen once. Specimen: peripheral blood, collected on day 0 of AZD1222 vaccination. The receptors were gathered from an adult in good health.

The chain carries TRBV5-1 and TRBJ2-1; D might be TRBD2 (5 bases). The CDR3 loop spans 13 amino acids. The V gene lost 5 bases and the J gene lost 6 bases, with 12 bases spanning the gap. Germline V gene lookup returns CDR1 SGHRS and CDR2 YFSETQ. The CDR3 nucleotides read TGCGCCAGCAGGGTCAGCGGTCCCAATGAGCAGTTCTTC. It is translated as CASRVSGPNEQFF.

The rearrangement uses TRBV30 and TRBJ2-3; D remains unclear. V was trimmed by 0 bases and J by 2 bases, leaving 6 bases between them. The CDR3 sequence is 13 residues long. Germline V CDR1 and CDR2: GTSNPN, SVGIG (reference sequence). The CDR3 DNA sequence: TGTGCCTGGAGTGTAGGATACACAGATACGCAGTATTTT. The encoded protein is CAWSVGYTDTQYF.

V usage is TRBV29-1 and J usage is TRBJ1-2; D gene unclear. Trimming removed 4 bases from V and 2 bases from J, with 17 bases in between. The CDR3 length is 15 residues. Germline V gene sequence: CDR1 SQVTM, CDR2 ANQGSEA. The CDR3 sequence is CSVGRGGVMNYGYTF. The CDR3 coding sequence is TGCAGCGTTGGAAGAGGCGGGGTTATGAACTATGGCTACACCTTC.

J is TRBJ1-5 and V is TRBV3-1 (or the pseudogene TRBV3-2); D is possibly TRBD1 (5 bases). Trimming removed 0 bases at V and 6 bases at J, with 15 bases between. Germline CDR1 reads LGHDT; CDR2 reads YNNKEL (reference sequence). This CDR3 is 16 amino acids long. The CDR3: CASSQDFLSGGQPQHF. The CDR3 DNA reads TGTGCCAGCAGCCAAGACTTCTTATCCGGGGGTCAGCCCCAGCATTTT.

This chain links TRBV5-1 with TRBJ1-3; no definite D call. Germline CDR1 is SGHRS and CDR2 is YFSETQ. V was trimmed by 6 bases and J by 0 bases, leaving 10 bases between them. The CDR3 totals 14 residues. DNA for the CDR3: TGCGCCAGCACCCTAGGACCCTCTGGAAACACCATATATTTT. Residues: CASTLGPSGNTIYF.

The chain is built from TRBV15 and TRBJ2-3; TRBD2 aligns across 9 bases. Germline V CDR1 and CDR2: LNHNV, YYDKDF (reference sequence). J was trimmed by 7 bases and V by 1 base; bases with no gene match: 6. The CDR3 runs to 15 residues. The CDR3 nucleotides are TGTGCCACCAGCAGAGCCGATAGCGGGAGAAATACGCAGTATTTT. Its translation: CATSRADSGRNTQYF.

The rearrangement links TRBV12-5 to TRBJ1-1; D not certain. V lost 3 bases to trimming and J lost 11 bases, with 10 bases between them. This CDR3 is 11 amino acids long. The germline V gene has CDR1 LGHNT and CDR2 FRNRAP. DNA of the CDR3: TGTGCTAGTGGTTTAGGAGTAGGGGCTTTCTTT. It specifies CASGLGVGAFF.

This clone has ten or more counts. The chain combines TRBV30 with TRBJ1-2, with no clear D. Between the trimmed V and J ends, which lost 4 bases and 0 bases, there was a span of 18 bases. Germline CDR1 is GTSNPN and CDR2 is SVGIG (reference sequence). There are 16 residues in the CDR3. CDR3: CAWTRGLPFPNYGYTF. CDR3 in DNA: TGTGCCTGGACCCGCGGCCTGCCTTTCCCTAACTATGGCTACACCTTC.

There are many counts of this clone. The chain links TRBV6-2 or TRBV6-3 to TRBJ2-3; D unresolved. Looked up from germline, CDR1 is MNHEY and CDR2 is SVGEGT. The CDR3 totals 13 residues. Trimming shortened V by 6 bases and J by 6 bases, and 13 bases separated the two germline ends. CDR3 coding DNA: TGTGCCAGCAGCAACAGAGATGTGGATACGCAGTATTTT. Translation: CASSNRDVDTQYF.

This chain joins TRBV19 and TRBJ2-7; TRBD1 matches at 9 bases. The CDR3 runs to 13 residues. V trimming: 7 bases; J trimming: 4 bases; junction bases outside the gene matches: 5. Germline assignment: CDR1 LNHDA and CDR2 SQIVND (reference sequence). Here the CDR3 reads CASKGTGSYEQYF. The CDR3, as DNA: TGTGCCAGTAAAGGGACAGGGTCTTACGAGCAGTACTTC.

This rearrangement joins TRBV24-1 to TRBJ1-5, with TRBD1 matching over 7 bases. The CDR3 is 19 amino acids. V dropped 4 bases and J dropped 6; count of bases not matched to a gene: 20. Germline V lookup: CDR1 KGHDR, CDR2 SFDVKD. The CDR3 DNA reads as TGTGCCACCAGTGACCTGCGAGACCTTCTGGGACAGAAATTTCAGCCCCAGCATTTT. Protein sequence: CATSDLRDLLGQKFQPQHF.

This chain connects TRBV4-1 to TRBJ1-4; possible D gene TRBD1, 6 bases. V shed 0 bases and J shed 4 bases, with 9 bases lying between them. CDR3 length: 15 amino acids. From germline, CDR1 is MGHRA and CDR2 YSYEKL. The CDR3: CASSQDGRGNEKLFF. Here the CDR3 DNA reads TGCGCCAGCAGCCAAGATGGCAGGGGTAATGAAAAACTGTTTTTT.

This clone has a single count. The chain employs TRBV4-1 and TRBJ1-5; 11 bases are shared with TRBD1. The CDR3 totals 14 residues. Germline values: CDR1 MGHRA, CDR2 YSYEKL. The V and J ends lost 4 bases and 8 bases, in that order; junction bases with no gene match: 4. The CDR3 protein is CASSRTGGPEPQHF. As DNA, the CDR3 is TGCGCCAGCAGCCGGACAGGGGGCCCAGAGCCCCAGCATTTT.

The table lists this clone with a few counts. This sequence joins TRBV15 and TRBJ1-5, with D tentatively TRBD1 (5 bases). Per germline, CDR1 LNHNV and CDR2 YYDKDF (reference sequence). CDR3 size: 16 residues. V was trimmed by 1 base and J by 2 bases, leaving 12 bases between them. The CDR3 nucleotides read TGTGCCACCAGCAGAGGGGGGAGCCCGGGCAATCAGCCCCAGCATTTT. Protein sequence: CATSRGGSPGNQPQHF. The full variable domain, with the rest looked up from reference TRBV15 and TRBJ1-5, is DAMVIQNPRYQVTQFGKPVTLSCSQTLNHNVMYWYQQKSSQAPKLLFHYYDKDFNNEADTPDNFQSRRPNTSFCFLDIRSPGLGDTAMYLCATSRGGSPGNQPQHFGDGTRLSIL.

V and J are TRBV27 and TRBJ1-1, with D uncertain. The germline CDR1 and CDR2 sequences are MNHEY and SMNVEV (reference sequence). The CDR3 runs to 12 residues. Trimming took 2 bases from V and 3 from J, leaving 4 bases between them. The CDR3 region is CASSLGDTEAFF. CDR3 DNA sequence: TGTGCCAGCAGTTTAGGGGACACTGAAGCTTTCTTT.

The table lists this clone with a few counts. CDR3: CAISEGGKNNSPLHF. CDR3 DNA sequence: TGTGCCATCAGTGAGGGGGGCAAGAATAATTCACCCCTCCACTTT. The J gene is TRBJ1-6, the V gene TRBV10-3, with D possibly matching TRBD1 (6 bases). Germline CDR1 is ENHRY and CDR2 is SYGVKD. Trimming took off 2 bases at V and 5 bases at J, with 10 bases between the two ends. The CDR3 has 15 amino acids.

This clone is a singleton in its sample. The chain is built from TRBV30 and TRBJ2-3; 10 bases align to TRBD2. The germline V gene has CDR1 GTSNPN and CDR2 SVGIG (reference sequence). J lost 3 bases, V lost 5 bases, and 8 bases had no gene match. The CDR3 runs to 15 residues. The DNA of the CDR3 is TGTGCCTGGTCTCGAGCGGGAGGGTCGACAGATACGCAGTATTTT. Translated, it gives CAWSRAGGSTDTQYF.

V is TRBV27 and J is TRBJ1-6; unclear D gene. V lost 6 bases, J lost 12 bases, and 12 bases lay in between. The CDR3 covers 12 residues. Germline CDR1 is MNHEY and CDR2 is SMNVEV (reference sequence). The CDR3 nucleotides are TGTGCCAGCAGGCAGTTAGGGAGACCCCTCCACTTT. Translating it yields CASRQLGRPLHF.

The V and J genes are TRBV18 and TRBJ2-3; the D is unclear. In germline, CDR1 is KGHSH, CDR2 LQKENI. Trimming removed 2 bases from V and 2 bases from J, with 8 bases in between. The CDR3 sequence is 14 residues long. The CDR3 sequence is CASSPDLSTDTQYF. Here the CDR3 DNA reads TGTGCCAGCTCACCAGACCTCTCCACAGATACGCAGTATTTT.

The rearrangement uses TRBV7-9 and TRBJ2-7, with 8 bases that match TRBD1. V shed 3 bases and J 7 bases; nucleotides not matched to a gene: 5. CDR3 length: 13 residues. In germline, CDR1 is SEHNR, CDR2 FQNEAQ (reference sequence). This chain's CDR3 is CASSLTTGGEQYF. The CDR3 nucleotides read TGTGCCAGCAGCTTGACTACAGGGGGGGAGCAGTACTTC.

This clone was found once. The chain links TRBV7-8 to TRBJ2-7; tentative D call: TRBD2 (5 bases). Trimming stripped 1 base from V and 1 base from J, with 14 bases between. Per germline, CDR1 SGHVS and CDR2 FQNEAQ. CDR3 size: 16 residues. CDR3 amino acids: CASSLVVGKRSYEQYF. CDR3 nucleotide sequence: TGTGCCAGCAGCTTAGTGGTGGGGAAGCGGTCCTACGAGCAGTACTTC.